This T cell receptor (beta chain) appears in the sequencing data of a study of T cells in women clearing cervical HPV infection (dated by TCRdb to the late 2010s). General notes on the study: Cases were about two dozen women with histologically confirmed HPV16-related CIN3 or worse, including a couple of invasive cancers. Since only a few of the women had HLA typing available, the possibility that HLA type was acting as a confounder could not be ruled out. An exploratory proof-of-principle case-control study, nested within the Guanacaste HPV Natural History Study in Costa Rica, was conducted to compare TCR repertoires across cervical HPV16 outcomes. Controls were some 26 women whose single incident HPV16 infection cleared within 12 months without precancer or cancer developing. Quality controls consisted of five blinded duplicates per group, for a total of roughly 60 samples made up of around 50 participants and roughly ten replicates. Blood from cases was collected at the visit where the lesion was first found, while blood from controls was collected once the infection could no longer be detected. The parent cohort enrolled 8,500 to 11,000 women aged 18 or older in Guanacaste, Costa Rica, during about 1992 to 1995 and followed them for more than 6 years. Cases and controls were matched on age within five years and on year of sample collection. Among cases, blood sampling occurred a median of 149 days after lesion detection, with an interquartile range of 90 to 200 days. Cases had a median age of almost 35 years compared with 38 for controls, and baseline characteristics showed no significant differences between the groups. Overall study results and their limits: TCR repertoire richness was significantly higher in CIN3+ cases than in controls across sequencing depths, while evenness did not differ. Because T-cell numbers per sample were unknown, differences in richness could reflect varying T-cell content rather than repertoire biology. Cases had lower TRBV6-7 relative abundance than controls (about 0.099% versus 0.16%; Bonferroni P = 0.0008). The cross-sectional design could not show whether associations preceded infection or resulted from it; effector/memory subsets and HPV-specific T cells were not isolated. By combining richness with V gene abundances, random forest classifiers separated cases from controls with an estimated AUC of 0.83.

CDR1 DFQATT and CDR2 SNEGSKA were looked up in the germline V gene (reference sequence). The CDR3 runs 13 amino acids, cysteine and phenylalanine included. Of the CDR3's DNA, 30 bases were read; they are in frame from base 1. Every participant had a single incident cervical HPV16 infection, and prevalent HPV16 infections were excluded. Cervical HPV DNA was detected with MY09/MY11 PCR, and genotyping was done by dot-blot hybridization. About 15 mL of heparinized blood were centrifuged, and the buffy coat was aliquoted, frozen at -30°C, then stored at -80°C. QIAGEN kits were used to extract genomic DNA from buffy coat specimens. TCR beta CDR3 regions were amplified by multiplex PCR using the immunoSEQ assay from an average of around 1.2 ug genomic DNA per sample. Primer bias was corrected in the assay by using a complete synthetic TCR repertoire to establish an amplification baseline. Amplicons were sequenced on the Illumina platform. In the paper's pipeline: Sequences were error-corrected by clustering with frequency ratios and a modified nearest-neighbor algorithm, then analyzed in the immunoSEQ Analyzer with IMGT gene definitions. At each rarefaction depth, TCR richness and evenness were averaged over 20 rarefaction repeats, and samples with fewer sequences than the depth were excluded. V, D and J gene relative abundances were compared between groups with Wilcoxon rank sum tests, applying FDR correction. For the blinded duplicates, the intraclass correlation was 90% to 97% for TCR richness and averaged roughly 75% across 70 or so gene segments. This immuneACCESS table, as held by TCRdb, lists in-frame sequences with V and J called but not all clones. Of the missing ones, under half trace to an unresolved V gene in checked studies; the others have no known cause. V, J and clone size are those of that table, while D and trimming were read from the DNA. This specimen's table enumerates more than 11,000 clones. The top ten constitute around 20% of the sample.

Details on this clone: What this receptor recognizes is not known. The sequenced fragment ends 3 residues before the CDR3 boundary, so the rest is inferred from the germline J gene.

The sequencing input was blood buffy coat. The chain joins TRBV20-1 to TRBJ2-2; TRBD1 might be the D gene, on 5 matching bases. The source of this sequence is a woman between 18 and 69 years old with a cervical HPV16 infection that either progressed to CIN3+ or cleared (not recorded which). The CDR3 reads CSAVQALTSPLFF. The sequenced CDR3 bases are TGCAGTGCTGTACAGGCCCTAACTTCACCG.